This is a list of T cell receptor beta chains from one sample in a study of long-term antiretroviral therapy in people with HIV. Here immunoSEQ multiplex PCR was the method, and the copy in TCRdb shows in-frame clones only, minus some. The repertoire has 30,000 to 40,000 clones, 75% to 90% of them found once; the top ten carry roughly 4.9%. Specimen: unsorted PBMCs, collected 1.5 years after starting antiretroviral therapy. The receptor set was obtained from a man aged 18-30 years with HIV. The CDR3 runs from the conserved cysteine through the conserved F or W. Fields, in order: D gene, V gene, clone size, J gene, CDR3 protein, CDR3 DNA. The D gene is left open where the match is weak. Expanded clones are given a class, and other clones once, few, many or no size at all.

>TRBD2|TRBV19|few|TRBJ2-7
CASKKSGSTYEQYF
TGTGCCAGCAAGAAGAGCGGGAGTACCTACGAGCAGTACTTC
>-|TRBV19|few|TRBJ2-7
CASSIAAGATTYEQYF
TGTGCCAGTAGTATAGCAGCAGGGGCGACAACCTACGAGCAGTACTTC
>-|TRBV7-9|-|TRBJ1-3
CASSSSGQGNTIYF
TGTGCCAGCAGCAGTTCCGGGCAGGGAAACACCATATATTTT
>TRBD1|TRBV5-1|-|TRBJ1-5
CASSLGPGTGDSNQPQHF
TGCGCCAGCAGCTTGGGACCTGGGACAGGGGATAGCAATCAGCCCCAGCATTTT
>TRBD2|TRBV5-1|-|TRBJ2-1
CASNPSGTSGSLDEQFF
TGCGCCAGCAATCCCTCAGGGACTAGCGGGAGTCTTGATGAGCAGTTCTTC
>-|TRBV27|-|TRBJ1-5
CASSLRSNQPQHF
TGTGCCAGCAGCCTTAGGTCCAATCAGCCCCAGCATTTT
>TRBD1|TRBV29-1|-|TRBJ2-7
CSVTGTGSEQYF
TGCAGCGTTACCGGGACAGGAAGCGAGCAGTACTTC
>TRBD1|TRBV7-9|-|TRBJ1-4
CASSLLGTANEKLFF
TGTGCCAGCAGCTTACTCGGGACAGCTAATGAAAAACTGTTTTTT
>TRBD1|TRBV28|-|TRBJ1-1
CASSRYPRGMNTEAFF
TGTGCCAGCAGTCGATACCCCAGGGGGATGAACACTGAAGCTTTCTTT
>TRBD1|TRBV18|-|TRBJ1-1
CASSKPGQGPEAFF
TGTGCCAGCTCAAAACCGGGACAGGGCCCAGAAGCTTTCTTT
>TRBD2|TRBV6-6|-|TRBJ2-1
CASSYSGTSAYNEQFF
TGTGCCAGCAGTTACTCCGGGACTAGCGCCTACAATGAGCAGTTCTTC
>-|TRBV5-1|-|TRBJ1-1
CASSLGGDTEAFF
TGCGCCAGCAGCCTAGGGGGAGACACTGAAGCTTTCTTT
>-|TRBV27|-|TRBJ1-1
CASSTVAGRTEAFF
TGTGCCAGCAGTACAGTGGCCGGCCGGACTGAAGCTTTCTTT
>-|TRBV27|-|TRBJ2-3
CASKAPGWTDTQYF
TGTGCCAGCAAGGCGCCAGGGTGGACAGATACGCAGTATTTT
>TRBD1|TRBV4-3|-|TRBJ2-7
CASSQDGTGGYEQYF
TGCGCCAGCAGCCAAGATGGGACAGGGGGCTACGAGCAGTACTTC
>-|TRBV2|-|TRBJ1-5
CASSGGRVQPQHF
TGTGCCAGCAGTGGGGGCAGGGTTCAGCCCCAGCATTTT
>-|TRBV28|few|TRBJ1-2
CASSPAGHYGYTF
TGTGCCAGCAGCCCAGCAGGGCACTATGGCTACACCTTC
>TRBD1|TRBV2|-|TRBJ1-4
CASIRGRDEKLFF
TGTGCCAGCATCAGGGGGCGAGATGAAAAACTGTTTTTT
>TRBD2|TRBV5-4|-|TRBJ2-3
CASSPLLAGEVTDTQYF
TGTGCCAGCAGCCCCCTCCTAGCGGGAGAAGTCACAGATACGCAGTATTTT
>-|TRBV5-4|-|TRBJ1-5
CASRRRGNQPQHF
TGTGCCAGCCGCCGTAGGGGAAATCAGCCCCAGCATTTT
>-|TRBV13|once|TRBJ2-7
CASGIASHYEQYF
TGTGCCAGCGGCATAGCATCCCACTACGAGCAGTACTTC
>-|TRBV6-5|few|TRBJ1-3
CASSYSPGNTIYF
TGTGCCAGCAGTTACTCGCCTGGAAACACCATATATTTT
>-|TRBV2|few|TRBJ2-1
CASRGMGALDEQFF
TGTGCCAGCAGAGGGATGGGGGCCTTGGATGAGCAGTTCTTC
>TRBD2|TRBV30|-|TRBJ2-7
CAWSGTRLAGAREQYF
TGTGCCTGGAGTGGGACACGACTAGCGGGAGCGCGAGAGCAGTACTTC
>TRBD2|TRBV6-5|large|TRBJ2-7
CASGMGGAGYEQYF
TGTGCCAGCGGAATGGGAGGGGCTGGCTACGAGCAGTACTTC
>-|TRBV19|once|TRBJ2-2
CATRLERDTGELFF
TGTGCCACCCGATTAGAACGGGACACCGGGGAGCTGTTTTTT
>-|TRBV27|-|TRBJ1-1
CASSLSTHSETEAFF
TGTGCCAGCAGTTTATCGACTCACAGTGAAACTGAAGCTTTCTTT
>TRBD1|TRBV28|-|TRBJ1-2
CASIMDRVDYGYTF
TGTGCCAGCATCATGGACAGGGTTGACTATGGCTACACCTTC
>-|TRBV19|-|TRBJ1-1
CASSPGGFSGEAFF
TGTGCCAGTAGTCCGGGGGGCTTTAGTGGTGAAGCTTTCTTT
>-|TRBV10-3|-|TRBJ2-7
CAISVTATYEQYF
TGTGCCATCAGCGTGACAGCAACCTACGAGCAGTACTTC
>-|TRBV28|-|TRBJ1-5
CASSLRSLYNQPQHF
TGTGCCAGCTCATTGAGATCACTTTACAATCAGCCCCAGCATTTT
>-|TRBV11-2|-|TRBJ1-4
CASSHLVNEKLFF
TGTGCCAGCAGCCACTTGGTGAATGAAAAACTGTTTTTT
>-|TRBV4-3|-|TRBJ1-2
CASSQDTDNYGYTF
TGCGCCAGCAGCCAAGATACAGATAACTATGGCTACACCTTC
>-|TRBV7-9|-|TRBJ2-5
CASSLGNQETQYF
TGTGCCAGCAGCTTAGGGAACCAAGAGACCCAGTACTTC
>TRBD2|TRBV5-6|-|TRBJ2-1
CASTGGGTSGRFEQFF
TGTGCCAGCACCGGAGGTGGGACTAGCGGGAGATTTGAGCAGTTCTTC
>TRBD1|TRBV28|-|TRBJ2-1
CASSLSTGYNEQFF
TGTGCCAGCAGTCTATCGACAGGGTACAATGAGCAGTTCTTC
>-|TRBV6-1|-|TRBJ2-3
CASIEGRSDTQYF
TGTGCCAGCATCGAGGGCCGGTCCGATACGCAGTATTTT
>-|TRBV6-5|-|TRBJ1-1
CASRVSTEAFF
TGTGCCAGCCGAGTATCCACTGAAGCTTTCTTT
>TRBD2|TRBV19|once|TRBJ2-1
CASRGAGVSYNEQFF
TGTGCCAGTAGGGGAGCGGGAGTCTCCTACAATGAGCAGTTCTTC
>-|TRBV29-1|-|TRBJ2-7
CSVGTGVSYEQYF
TGCAGCGTTGGTACGGGAGTATCCTACGAGCAGTACTTC
>-|TRBV7-9|-|TRBJ2-7
CASSLGFREQYF
TGTGCCAGCAGCTTAGGGTTTCGCGAGCAGTACTTC
>TRBD2|TRBV7-9|-|TRBJ2-2
CASSLSLTSGKNTGELFF
TGTGCCAGCAGCTTATCTTTAACTAGCGGGAAGAACACCGGGGAGCTGTTTTTT
>TRBD2|TRBV9|-|TRBJ2-1
CASSVGTSQGNEQFF
TGTGCCAGCAGCGTAGGGACTAGTCAGGGCAATGAGCAGTTCTTC